The following is a TCR beta chain sequence with its context. This sample was included in a study of blood T cell repertoires in COVID-19. Study summary: Sites in the United States, Italy and Spain provided acute and convalescent COVID-19 samples. Sample material is recorded as cDNA or gDNA derived from T cells, B-cell-depleted T cells, or PBMCs.

In the study's own analysis: Nucleated cell counts were estimated from reference gene primer amplification. The table came from immunoSEQ multiplex PCR; TCRdb's copy has only in-frame clones and leaves some out. The V and J calls and clone size were taken over from that table, and D and trimming were inferred from the DNA. The data hold about 110,000 clones, with approximately 85% observed a single time. This TCR was sampled from a woman aged 55-75 years with acute or convalescent COVID-19. The material sequenced was peripheral blood.

The DNA for the CDR3 is TGTGCCAGCAGCCCTTACAGGGGTAATGAGCAGTTCTTC. Translating it yields CASSPYRGNEQFF. The V call is TRBV3-1 (or the pseudogene TRBV3-2), the J call TRBJ2-1, with 7 bases fitting TRBD1. Unmatched junction bases numbered 4, after V lost 4 bases and J lost 7 bases. Germline V lookup: CDR1 LGHDT, CDR2 YNNKEL (reference sequence). The CDR3 runs to 13 residues.